This TCR beta chain was identified in a study of T cells in Graves' hyperthyroidism and ophthalmopathy. Ophthalmopathy in the patients scored at least 3 on Clinical Activity Score and at least 4 on NOSPECS grade, lasting under 3 months. Researchers amplified the TCR beta CDR3 regions from RNA transcripts. TCR CDR3 regions were first amplified by RT-PCR with HTBI primers. TCRdb recomputed calls from the multiplex PCR reads with MiXCR, one row per CDR3 protein. The data show 600,000 or so distinct CDR3 sequences, 13% to 15% seen once. V was trimmed by 5 bases and J by 4 bases, leaving 11 bases between them. Per germline, CDR1 GTSNPN and CDR2 SVGIG (reference sequence). The CDR3 has 12 residues.

Sequenced input: blood. The source is a woman aged 45 to 65 with Graves' ophthalmopathy. The chain combines TRBV30 with TRBJ2-5; the D gene could be TRBD1 or TRBD2 (5 bases each). CDR3 DNA: TGTGCCTGGGGGGGTCTAGGAGAGACCCAGTACTTC. Translating it yields CAWGGLGETQYF. The full variable domain, completed using reference TRBV30 and TRBJ2-5, is SQTIHQWPATLVQPVGSPLSLECTVEGTSNPNLYWYRQAAGRGLQLLFYSVGIGQISSEVPQNLSASRPQDRQFILSSKKLLLSDSGFYLCAWGGLGETQYFGPGTRLLVL.